This entry lists 15 T cell receptor beta chains sequenced from one sample in a study of technical replicates of blood from several donors. Assay used: immunoSEQ multiplex PCR; TCRdb lists only in-frame clones, some missing. In the table there are 65,000 to 95,000 clones, 93% of which are singletons. The sample taken for sequencing was T cells isolated from PBMCs. The receptors originated from a human donor in good health.

The chain carries TRBV5-1 and TRBJ2-1; D possibly corresponds to TRBD1 (8 bases). Germline-derived CDR1 and CDR2 are SGHRS and YFSETQ. This CDR3 spans 16 amino acids. Between the trimmed V and J ends, which lost 7 bases and 5 bases, there was a span of 22 bases. The CDR3 nucleotides read TGCGCCAGCTTTGGAGGTGACAGGGGAGGGGACAATGAGCAGTTCTTC. This gives the protein CASFGGDRGGDNEQFF.

This chain joins TRBV5-1 and TRBJ2-5, with 8 bases fitting TRBD2. CDR1 and CDR2 (germline): SGHRS, YFSETQ. With 1 base clipped from V and 5 bases from J, the junction kept 7 bases outside the gene matches. This CDR3 comprises 15 residues. In DNA form, the CDR3 reads TGCGCCAGCAGCTTGTCGTCGGGGGGGAGGGAGACCCAGTACTTC. This sequence encodes CASSLSSGGRETQYF.

This chain links TRBV10-3 with TRBJ1-2; the D gene is possibly TRBD1 (6 bases). Per germline, CDR1 ENHRY and CDR2 SYGVKD. Trimming removed 8 bases at V and 14 bases at J, with 27 bases between. The CDR3 is made up of 14 amino acids. CDR3 sequence: CAIRHRGGDWGRTF. DNA of the CDR3: TGTGCCATCCGACACCGGGGGGGCGACTGGGGTAGAACCTTC.

This clone has a single count. The chain is built from TRBV9 and TRBJ1-1; 8 bases fit TRBD1. CDR1 and CDR2 from the germline V gene are SGDLS and YYNGEE. The CDR3 is 13 residues long. V shed 4 bases and J 12 bases; nucleotides not matched to a gene: 11. CDR3 in DNA: TGTGCCAGCAGCAGACGAGGGGACAGGTTGACTTTCTTT. It codes for CASSRRGDRLTFF.

V is TRBV19 and J is TRBJ1-1, with D unclear. The V and J ends lost 2 bases and 0 bases respectively, with 13 bases between them. CDR3 length equals 16 residues. CDR1 LNHDA and CDR2 SQIVND come from the germline V gene (reference sequence). CDR3 region: CASSIRTGRLNTEAFF. As DNA, the CDR3 is TGTGCCAGTAGTATAAGAACCGGGAGATTGAACACTGAAGCTTTCTTT.

The chain employs TRBV2 and TRBJ1-2; maybe TRBD1 (6 bases). Germline CDR1 is SNHLY and CDR2 is FYNNEI. The CDR3 totals 15 residues. V gave up 5 bases and J gave up 4 bases, with 17 bases separating them. This CDR3 is CASSKQTQGSYGYTF. The DNA of the CDR3 is TGTGCCAGCAGTAAGCAAACCCAGGGGTCCTATGGCTACACCTTC.

The chain combines TRBV27 with TRBJ2-1; 9 bases line up with TRBD2. The CDR3 runs 17 residues. The trim removed 3 bases at V and 4 bases at J, leaving 10 bases unmatched. Germline assignment: CDR1 MNHEY and CDR2 SMNVEV (reference sequence). The CDR3 loop reads CASSLRPPSGMYNEQFF. CDR3 nucleotide sequence: TGTGCCAGCAGTTTGCGGCCGCCTAGCGGGATGTACAATGAGCAGTTCTTC.

The V gene is TRBV19, the J gene TRBJ1-6; TRBD1 matches 9 bases. The V segment lost 3 bases and the J segment 8 bases; nucleotides outside the gene matches: 8. This CDR3 is 16 amino acids long. CDR1 is LNHDA, CDR2 SQIVND, per germline (reference sequence). The CDR3, as DNA: TGTGCCAGTAGTATTCCAGGACAGGGGAGGGATTCACCCCTCCACTTT. Protein sequence: CASSIPGQGRDSPLHF.

The chain couples TRBV4-2 to TRBJ2-7; the match to TRBD2 covers 8 bases. Losses at the gene ends were 0 bases for V and 3 bases for J; bases not matched to a gene: 10. CDR3 length: 17 residues. Per the germline V gene, CDR1 is LGHNA and CDR2 is YNFKEQ. The CDR3 region is CASSQDLRGSGIYEQYF. The CDR3 DNA is TGTGCCAGCAGCCAAGATCTGAGGGGTAGCGGGATCTACGAGCAGTACTTC.

This chain joins TRBV7-9 and TRBJ1-1, with 9 bases lining up with TRBD1. The CDR3 is 15 residues long. Germline assignment: CDR1 SEHNR and CDR2 FQNEAQ (reference sequence). The J segment lost 7 bases and the V segment lost 5 bases, leaving 11 bases of the junction unmatched. CDR3 bases: TGTGCCAGCAGCCATCTACCGGGACAGGGAAATGAAGCTTTCTTT. Protein: CASSHLPGQGNEAFF.

This chain links TRBV19 with TRBJ2-7, with 12 bases matching TRBD1. The CDR3 is 17 amino acids. V was clipped by 5 bases and J by 3 bases; unmatched bases: 11. The germline CDR1 and CDR2 sequences are LNHDA and SQIVND (reference sequence). CDR3 protein: CASSAGTGGAWVYEQYF. The CDR3 coding sequence is TGTGCCAGTAGTGCAGGGACAGGGGGCGCATGGGTCTACGAGCAGTACTTC.

In this sample, this clone turned up a few times. The chain carries TRBV5-6 and TRBJ1-2, with D tentatively TRBD1 (6 bases). V was cut by 4 bases and J by 5 bases, with 15 bases left in between. The V gene's germline CDR1 is SGHDT and CDR2 YYEEEE. The CDR3 spans 14 residues. CDR3: CASSQDSRGYGYTF. DNA of the CDR3: TGTGCCAGCAGCCAGGACAGTCGGGGTTATGGCTACACCTTC.

This sequence joins TRBV15 and TRBJ2-3, with 9 bases matching TRBD1. CDR1 LNHNV and CDR2 YYDKDF come from the germline V gene (reference sequence). After removal of 3 bases from V and 1 base from J, the junction contained 2 bases not matched to a gene. The CDR3 loop spans 15 amino acids. As DNA, the CDR3 is TGTGCCACCAGCAGCCGGACAGGGGGCACAGATACGCAGTATTTT. This encodes CATSSRTGGTDTQYF.

This chain connects TRBV7-9 to TRBJ1-2; weak D call: TRBD1 (6 bases). V gave up 6 bases and J gave up 4 bases, with 12 bases separating them. The CDR3 has 13 residues. CDR1 is SEHNR, CDR2 FQNEAQ, per germline (reference sequence). CDR3: CASSNRDSYGYTF. As DNA, the CDR3 is TGTGCCAGCAGTAACAGGGATAGCTATGGCTACACCTTC.

V usage is TRBV7-9 and J usage is TRBJ1-1; D perhaps matches TRBD1 (6 bases). Per the germline V gene, CDR1 is SEHNR and CDR2 is FQNEAQ (reference sequence). V was cut by 4 bases and J by 1 base, with 16 bases left in between. The CDR3 is made up of 16 amino acids. CDR3 coding DNA: TGTGCCAGCAGCTCTCGACAGGACCCCTCGAACACTGAAGCTTTCTTT. The encoded protein is CASSSRQDPSNTEAFF.